The 21 T cell receptor beta chains listed next were all sequenced from one sample in a study of shared clonotypes between healthy human individuals. Data came from immunoSEQ multiplex PCR; TCRdb stores just in-frame clones and leaves some out. The sample has roughly 890,000 clones, approximately 92% seen once. Naive CD8 cells comprised CD45RO-negative, CCR7-positively selected cells, excluding terminally differentiated effector memory CD45RA+ cells. Sequenced: naive CD8+ T cells sorted from blood. The receptors were sampled from a man aged 25-40 years in good health.

The rearrangement uses TRBV7-2 and TRBJ2-1, with TRBD1 matching over 9 bases. Looked up from germline, CDR1 is SGHTA and CDR2 is FQGNSA. The CDR3 is 19 amino acids. V gave up 5 bases and J gave up 0 bases; unmatched junction bases: 14. The CDR3 reads CASSHPGQGRESSYNEQFF. In nucleotides, the CDR3 is TGTGCCAGCAGCCATCCGGGACAGGGTAGGGAAAGCTCCTACAATGAGCAGTTCTTC.

The rearrangement joins TRBV28 to TRBJ1-4; 9 nucleotides align to TRBD1. With V trimmed by 7 bases and J by 5 bases, 11 bases remained unmatched. The CDR3 spans 16 residues. Per germline, CDR1 MDHEN and CDR2 SYDVKM. CDR3 sequence (DNA): TGTGCCAGCAACGCCCGTGGGACAGGGCTGAATGAAAAACTGTTTTTT. Its translation is CASNARGTGLNEKLFF.

This sequence joins TRBV5-1 and TRBJ2-7; 13 nucleotides align to TRBD2. Per the germline V gene, CDR1 is SGHRS and CDR2 is YFSETQ. The length of the CDR3 is 19 residues. Trimming at V came to 2 bases and at J to 3 bases, leaving 14 bases not matched to a gene. CDR3 in amino acids: CASSFPPRTSGGSLYEQYF. The CDR3 DNA sequence: TGCGCCAGCAGCTTTCCCCCGCGGACTAGCGGGGGATCTCTCTACGAGCAGTACTTC.

This chain links TRBV4-3 with TRBJ2-5, with a possible D match to TRBD1 (6 bases). CDR3 length: 14 residues. Trimming pared 5 bases from V and 5 bases from J, leaving 15 bases between. The germline CDR1 and CDR2 sequences are LGHNA and YSLEER. Here the CDR3 DNA reads TGCGCCAGCAGCACCTCCAGGGGTATGGAGACCCAGTACTTC. This translates into CASSTSRGMETQYF.

This clone was observed a single time. The chain carries TRBV19 and TRBJ2-7, with TRBD2 identical over 11 bases. The CDR3 has 18 amino acids. With 2 bases clipped from V and 1 base from J, the junction kept 10 bases outside the gene matches. Germline-derived CDR1 and CDR2 are LNHDA and SQIVND (reference sequence). The CDR3: CASSIFASGRSRSYEQYF. CDR3 sequence (DNA): TGTGCCAGTAGTATATTCGCTAGCGGGAGGAGTCGATCCTACGAGCAGTACTTC. The whole variable domain, filled in from reference TRBV19 and TRBJ2-7, reads DGGITQSPKYLFRKEGQNVTLSCEQNLNHDAMYWYRQDPGQGLRLIYYSQIVNDFQKGDIAEGYSVSREKKESFPLTVTSAQKNPTAFYLCASSIFASGRSRSYEQYFGPGTRLTVT.

This rearrangement joins TRBV11-2 to TRBJ2-7; possibly TRBD2 for D (5 bases). The germline CDR1 and CDR2 sequences are SGHAT and FQNNGV. The CDR3 runs to 14 residues. Trimming pared 0 bases from V and 3 bases from J, leaving 9 bases between. This CDR3 is CASSLEGVDYEQYF. The CDR3 nucleotides are TGTGCCAGCAGCTTAGAGGGAGTCGACTACGAGCAGTACTTC.

This chain uses TRBV14 with TRBJ2-1, with 12 bases lining up with TRBD2. Trimming cost V 5 bases and J 4 bases; bases outside gene matches: 6. Germline lookup yields CDR1 SGHDN and CDR2 FVKESK. The CDR3 extends over 16 amino acids. Written as DNA, the CDR3 is TGTGCCAGCAGCTCGAGACTAGCGGGAGCATACAATGAGCAGTTCTTC. Its translation is CASSSRLAGAYNEQFF.

The chain uses TRBV5-4 and TRBJ2-7; D is undetermined. CDR3 length equals 13 residues. Trimming shortened V by 3 bases and J by 3 bases, and 10 bases separated the two germline ends. Germline V CDR1 and CDR2: SGHNT, YYREEE (reference sequence). The CDR3 protein is CASSSPQDYEQYF. DNA of the CDR3: TGTGCCAGCAGCTCGCCCCAAGACTACGAGCAGTACTTC.

V and J are TRBV28 and TRBJ2-1; 8 positions match TRBD2. The germline V gene has CDR1 MDHEN and CDR2 SYDVKM. The CDR3 sequence is 14 residues long. V shed 5 bases, J shed 3 bases, and the junction held 3 bases outside the gene matches. The CDR3 sequence: CASSGAGVYNEQFF. In DNA form, the CDR3 reads TGTGCCAGCAGTGGAGCGGGAGTCTACAATGAGCAGTTCTTC.

The CDR3 protein is CASSPARTGGGGELFF. The CDR3, as DNA: TGTGCCAGCAGTCCGGCGCGGACAGGGGGTGGCGGGGAGCTGTTTTTT. V usage is TRBV28 and J usage is TRBJ2-2; TRBD1 matches 10 bases. CDR1 is MDHEN, CDR2 SYDVKM, per germline. After removal of 5 bases from V and 7 bases from J, the junction contained 10 bases not matched to a gene. The CDR3 loop spans 16 amino acids.

This clone was recorded only once. The gene calls are TRBV6-1 and TRBJ2-7; no reliable D call. Germline-derived CDR1 and CDR2 are MNHNS and SASEGT. CDR3 size: 14 residues. Trimming shortened V by 6 bases and J by 3 bases, and 15 bases separated the two germline ends. CDR3 amino acids: CASRVGYRDYEQYF. The DNA for the CDR3 is TGTGCCAGCAGGGTAGGTTACAGAGACTACGAGCAGTACTTC.

The V call is TRBV9, the J call TRBJ2-3, with D possibly being TRBD2 (6 bases). V lost 4 bases and J 0 bases, leaving 15 bases between the germline ends. The CDR3 is 16 residues long. Germline lookup yields CDR1 SGDLS and CDR2 YYNGEE. CDR3 residues: CASSNPSGQSTDTQYF. The CDR3 nucleotides read TGTGCCAGCAGCAATCCCAGCGGGCAAAGCACAGATACGCAGTATTTT.

The rearrangement uses TRBV29-1 and TRBJ1-2, with D maybe TRBD1 (5 bases). CDR3 length: 13 residues. The V gene lost 7 bases and the J gene lost 6 bases, with 18 bases spanning the gap. Germline-derived CDR1 and CDR2 are SQVTM and ANQGSEA. The CDR3 region is CSANRGSEDGYTF. The CDR3 DNA reads TGCAGCGCCAACCGGGGGTCAGAAGATGGCTACACCTTC.

The chain recombines TRBV11-2 with TRBJ1-1, with 8 bases fitting TRBD1. The CDR3 extends over 17 amino acids. Germline CDR1 reads SGHAT; CDR2 reads FQNNGV. With V trimmed by 5 bases and J by 1 base, 12 bases remained unmatched. The CDR3 bases are TGTGCCAGCAGCGGTGGCGGGACAGGAGAGGGGAACACTGAAGCTTTCTTT. As protein: CASSGGGTGEGNTEAFF.

The rearrangement links TRBV7-9 to TRBJ1-4, with D perhaps TRBD1 (6 bases). This CDR3 has 15 residues. V lost 4 bases and J 8 bases, leaving 17 bases between the germline ends. Germline V gene lookup returns CDR1 SEHNR and CDR2 FQNEAQ (reference sequence). CDR3 sequence: CASSYRTESREKLFF. The CDR3 DNA reads TGTGCCAGCAGCTATCGGACAGAGAGTAGGGAAAAACTGTTTTTT.

The CDR3 sequence: CATSAGGEQETQYF. CDR3 bases: TGTGCCACCAGTGCGGGAGGTGAGCAAGAGACCCAGTACTTC. V gene TRBV15 combines with J gene TRBJ2-5, with 8 bases lining up with TRBD2. CDR3 length equals 14 residues. The V gene's germline CDR1 is LNHNV and CDR2 YYDKDF (reference sequence). Unmatched junction bases numbered 5, after V lost 6 bases and J lost 2 bases.

CDR3 sequence reads: CASSLSSLGRPYNEQFF. CDR3 sequence (DNA): TGTGCCAGCAGTTTATCGTCTCTCGGGAGGCCCTACAATGAGCAGTTCTTC. The chain is built from TRBV27 and TRBJ2-1; TRBD2 matches at 7 bases. The CDR3 consists of 17 residues. In germline, CDR1 is MNHEY, CDR2 SMNVEV (reference sequence). J lost 2 bases, V lost 0 bases, and 7 bases had no gene match.

V and J are TRBV14 and TRBJ1-4, with D possibly matching TRBD1 (5 bases). This CDR3 spans 12 amino acids. CDR1 and CDR2 from the germline V gene are SGHDN and FVKESK. The ends were cut back, 2 bases at V and 12 bases at J, with 10 bases in the middle. CDR3 residues: CASSQLGVELFF. The DNA of the CDR3 is TGTGCCAGCAGCCAATTAGGGGTTGAACTGTTTTTT.

This sequence joins TRBV19 and TRBJ2-2; no clear D. Deletions cut 4 bases from V and 1 base from J, with 16 bases between. CDR1 is LNHDA and CDR2 is SQIVND in the germline V gene (reference sequence). This CDR3 is 17 amino acids long. CDR3 region: CASSTDPIQLNTGELFF. In nucleotides, the CDR3 is TGTGCCAGTAGTACCGACCCTATTCAGCTGAACACCGGGGAGCTGTTTTTT.

V is TRBV27 and J is TRBJ2-7; D unclear. CDR3 length: 13 residues. Trimming removed 6 bases from V and 4 bases from J, with 13 bases in between. In germline, CDR1 is MNHEY, CDR2 SMNVEV (reference sequence). The CDR3 DNA reads as TGTGCCAGCAGCTCGGTAGAAGGGTACGAGCAGTACTTC. Translated: CASSSVEGYEQYF.

This chain connects TRBV9 to TRBJ2-7, with TRBD2 matching over 9 bases. The length of the CDR3 is 16 residues. Germline trimming cut 3 bases from V and 5 bases from J; bases unmatched to any gene: 12. Germline CDR1 SGDLS, CDR2 YYNGEE. The CDR3 loop reads CASSADGLAGSDEQYF. DNA of the CDR3: TGTGCCAGCAGCGCCGATGGTCTAGCGGGAAGCGACGAGCAGTACTTC.